Listed below are T cell receptor beta chains from one sample, sequenced in a study of cytotoxic CD8 clonotypes in ibrutinib-treated CLL. Data came from immunoSEQ multiplex PCR; TCRdb stores just in-frame clones and leaves some out. The sample lists hundreds of thousands of clones, roughly 65% occurring once. The source was PBMCs, collected after 12 months of ibrutinib treatment. The receptors come from a human donor with chronic lymphocytic leukemia. Both conserved end residues are part of each CDR3. A D gene is named only where the DNA matches it firmly. Clone size is given for some rows only: seen once, a few or many times, or a class if the clone is expanded.

v_gene	len	j_gene	d_gene	abundance	CDR3nt	CDR3aa
TRBV29-1	15	TRBJ1-2	.	.	TGCAGCGTGGCAGGTCGGGAGGCGAGTTGGGATGGCTACACCTTC	CSVAGREASWDGYTF
TRBV5-1	14	TRBJ1-5	TRBD1	.	TGCGCCAGCAGCCCGGGGACAGGGAATCAGCCCCAGCATTTT	CASSPGTGNQPQHF
TRBV6-1	13	TRBJ1-2	.	.	TGTGCCAGCAGTGAACAGATCTACTATGGCTACACCTTC	CASSEQIYYGYTF
TRBV5-1	13	TRBJ2-7	.	few	TGCGCCAGCAGCCAGTCAGGGGCAGGCGAGCAGTACTTC	CASSQSGAGEQYF
TRBV11-1	15	TRBJ1-1	.	.	TGTGCCAGCAGCCAGTCGGTGGGGACGTGGACTTCAGCTTTCTTT	CASSQSVGTWTSAFF
TRBV6-5	15	TRBJ2-1	.	.	TGTGCCAGCAGTTACGGTACAGTATCCCTCAATGAGCAGTTCTTC	CASSYGTVSLNEQFF
TRBV5-6	14	TRBJ1-1	TRBD1	.	TGTGCCAGCAGCTTCGGGACAGGGTCCACTGAAGCTTTCTTT	CASSFGTGSTEAFF
TRBV5-1	14	TRBJ2-5	TRBD1	.	TGCGCCAGCAGCTTCTACAGGGGCGAAGAGACCCAGTACTTC	CASSFYRGEETQYF
TRBV30	14	TRBJ2-7	.	.	TGTGCCTGCCCCCGCAAAGGGGGGGGAAAGGAGCAGTACTTC	CACPRKGGGKEQYF
TRBV6-5	14	TRBJ1-1	TRBD1	.	TGTGCCAGCACCCTCGGGGACAGGGCCACTGAAGCTTTCTTT	CASTLGDRATEAFF
TRBV27	17	TRBJ2-6	TRBD1	.	TGTGCCAGCAGCAAGGGACAGCTGAGCTCTGGGGCCAACGTCCTGACTTTC	CASSKGQLSSGANVLTF
TRBV7-9	15	TRBJ1-1	.	.	TGTGCCAGCAGGAGACGGACCGATCTGGGCACTGAAGCTTTCTTT	CASRRRTDLGTEAFF
TRBV5-1	15	TRBJ1-4	.	.	TGCGCCAGCAGCTTGGGAGCGTTAACTAATGAAAAACTGTTTTTT	CASSLGALTNEKLFF
TRBV7-6	15	TRBJ1-3	TRBD1	.	TGTGCCAGCAGCCGAAGGACAGGCGGTGGAAACACCATATATTTT	CASSRRTGGGNTIYF
TRBV6-5	11	TRBJ2-7	.	.	TGTGCCAGCGGAAACCCCTACGAGCAGTACTTC	CASGNPYEQYF
TRBV18	14	TRBJ2-1	.	.	TGTGCCAGCTCTCCCCGAGGGACCATAAATGAGCAGTTCTTC	CASSPRGTINEQFF
TRBV7-2	12	TRBJ2-7	.	.	TGTGCCAGCAGCTTCGACATTGACGAGCAGTACTTC	CASSFDIDEQYF
TRBV2	12	TRBJ1-2	.	many	TGTGCCAGCACCAGGGGAAACTATGGCTACACCTTC	CASTRGNYGYTF
TRBV4-3	16	TRBJ2-6	.	few	TGCGCCAGCAGCCAAGACCGACCGACAGGGGCCAACGTCCTGACTTTC	CASSQDRPTGANVLTF
TRBV11-2	14	TRBJ2-7	.	.	TGTGCCAGCAGCTTTGGGCCCGGGTCCTACGAGCAGTACTTC	CASSFGPGSYEQYF
TRBV19	16	TRBJ1-1	.	.	TGTGCCAGTAGTATATCTAACGGGGCACGGTACACTGAAGCTTTCTTT	CASSISNGARYTEAFF
TRBV4-1	15	TRBJ1-3	.	.	TGCGCCAGCAGCTTCCAGCATAGCTCTGGAAACACCATATATTTT	CASSFQHSSGNTIYF
TRBV29-1	10	TRBJ2-1	.	.	TGCAGCGTTACAGGGAGTGAGCAGTTCTTC	CSVTGSEQFF
TRBV5-1	16	TRBJ2-3	TRBD2	few	TGCGCCAGCAGCTTGGGTAGCGGGCTTAGCACAGATACGCAGTATTTT	CASSLGSGLSTDTQYF
TRBV6-6	13	TRBJ1-5	.	.	TGTGCCAGCAGTACAACAGGTGATCAGCCCCAGCATTTT	CASSTTGDQPQHF
TRBV2	13	TRBJ2-7	.	few	TGTGCCAGCAGTGAAAGGCGGGACTACGAGCAGTACTTC	CASSERRDYEQYF
TRBV29-1	13	TRBJ1-2	.	few	TGCAGCGTTGAAGCCGGGGAGAACTATGGCTACACCTTC	CSVEAGENYGYTF
TRBV5-1	16	TRBJ2-3	TRBD2	.	TGCGCCAGCAGCCCGCGACTAGCGGGAGCTACAGATACGCAGTATTTT	CASSPRLAGATDTQYF
TRBV7-2	15	TRBJ2-1	.	.	TGTGCCAGCAGCTCGAATATTCCGGGGAAAGATGAGCAGTTCTTC	CASSSNIPGKDEQFF
TRBV19	15	TRBJ2-3	.	.	TGTGCCAGTAGTAAATGGCAGGGCGCCACAGATACGCAGTATTTT	CASSKWQGATDTQYF
TRBV30	16	TRBJ2-6	.	.	TGTGCCTGGAGTGCCCCGTCGAGGAAGGGGGCCAACGTCCTGACTTTC	CAWSAPSRKGANVLTF
TRBV4-2	14	TRBJ2-2	.	.	TGTGCCAGCAGCCAAGATGACGGGGTAAGGGAGCTGTTTTTT	CASSQDDGVRELFF
TRBV2	13	TRBJ1-5	.	.	TGTGCCAGCGTAACAGGGCGGGGGCAGCCCCAGCATTTT	CASVTGRGQPQHF
TRBV15	16	TRBJ2-5	TRBD1	.	TGTGCCACCAGCAGGGGACAGGGAGGGAACCAAGAGACCCAGTACTTC	CATSRGQGGNQETQYF
TRBV5-1	13	TRBJ2-7	.	.	TGCGCCAGCAGCTTCGGCATGCCCTTTGAGCAGTACTTC	CASSFGMPFEQYF
TRBV7-6	18	TRBJ1-3	TRBD1	few	TGTGCCAGCAGCTACTCCAGTCCAGGGGGCGCCTCTGGAAACACCATATATTTT	CASSYSSPGGASGNTIYF
TRBV7-2	15	TRBJ1-2	.	.	TGTGCCAGCAGCTCAGACAGTCTTAGGAGCTATGGCTACACCTTC	CASSSDSLRSYGYTF
TRBV7-9	14	TRBJ1-5	TRBD1	few	TGTGCCAGCAGAGGGACAGGGGAGAATCAGCCCCAGCATTTT	CASRGTGENQPQHF
TRBV6-6	16	TRBJ2-1	TRBD2	.	TGTGCCAGCAGCAAGGCGGCTAGCGGGGGGAACAATGAGCAGTTCTTC	CASSKAASGGNNEQFF
TRBV28	14	TRBJ2-7	.	.	TGTGCCAGCTACCCATCTGGCGGGGTGAGGGAGCAGTACTTC	CASYPSGGVREQYF
TRBV6-5	12	TRBJ1-6	.	.	TGTGCCAGCAGTGACACACGAAAAACGGTCCACTTT	CASSDTRKTVHF
TRBV7-2	10	TRBJ2-7	.	once	TGTGCCAGCGGTAACTACGAGCAGTACTTC	CASGNYEQYF
TRBV5-6	15	TRBJ1-6	.	.	TGTGCCAGCACCCCTGGGGCAGGGCAAAATTCACCCCTCCACTTT	CASTPGAGQNSPLHF